What follows are 29 T cell receptor beta chains derived from one specimen sequenced in a study of cytomegalovirus exposure and HLA in healthy donors. The PCR made use of 60 Vbeta and 13 Jbeta primers. Sequencing was performed with immunoSEQ multiplex PCR; in TCRdb, only in-frame clones are kept and a portion is missing. Of about 200,000 clones listed, 70% to 90% are singletons. Input material: PBMCs. These receptor sequences come from a woman under 40 in good health and CMV-seronegative.

This rearrangement joins TRBV5-1 to TRBJ2-1; 9 bases align to TRBD1. Germline loops: CDR1 SGHRS, CDR2 YFSETQ. V trimming: 0 bases; J trimming: 2 bases; junction bases outside the gene matches: 3. The CDR3 consists of 16 residues. The DNA for the CDR3 is TGCGCCAGCAGCTTGGAGGACAGGGGAGCCTACAATGAGCAGTTCTTC. Protein sequence: CASSLEDRGAYNEQFF.

The chain joins TRBV6-5 to TRBJ2-5, with 7 positions matching TRBD1. The J call may be in error: the DNA end matches TRBJ2-7 better. The CDR3 extends over 14 amino acids. Germline V gives CDR1 MNHEY, CDR2 SVGAGI. The CDR3 region is CASSYRPGGYEQYF. CDR3 coding DNA: TGTGCCAGCAGTTATCGGCCAGGGGGCTACGAGCAGTACTTC.

The genes are TRBV5-1 and TRBJ2-1; 9 bases fit TRBD2. Germline CDR1 reads SGHRS; CDR2 reads YFSETQ. V shed 0 bases and J 8 bases; nucleotides not matched to a gene: 6. The CDR3 is made up of 15 amino acids. This CDR3 reads CASSLGREGPDEQFF. The DNA for the CDR3 is TGCGCCAGCAGCTTGGGGCGGGAGGGCCCCGATGAGCAGTTCTTC. Full variable domain (missing parts from reference TRBV5-1 and TRBJ2-1): KAGVTQTPRYLIKTRGQQVTLSCSPISGHRSVSWYQQTPGQGLQFLFEYFSETQRNKGNFPGRFSGRQFSNSRSEMNVSTLELGDSALYLCASSLGREGPDEQFFGPGTRLTVL.

V and J are TRBV2 and TRBJ2-5; D is perhaps TRBD2 (5 bases). V was trimmed by 2 bases and J by 5 bases, leaving 12 bases between them. Germline V lookup: CDR1 SNHLY, CDR2 FYNNEI. The CDR3 has 14 amino acids. In DNA form, the CDR3 reads TGTGCCAGCAGTGAATCTGTCCGCGGGGAGACCCAGTACTTC. Protein sequence: CASSESVRGETQYF.

The V gene is TRBV4-1, the J gene TRBJ2-7; possibly TRBD1 for D (6 bases). There are 14 residues in the CDR3. Per germline, CDR1 MGHRA and CDR2 YSYEKL. V lost 1 base to trimming and J lost 9 bases, with 16 bases between them. CDR3 DNA: TGCGCCAGCAGCCAAGTTAGGACAGCCACGGGGCAGTACTTC. It yields the protein CASSQVRTATGQYF.

The genes are TRBV18 and TRBJ1-3; D gene unclear. This CDR3 contains 14 residues. CDR1 and CDR2 (germline): KGHSH, LQKENI. Trimming stripped 2 bases from V and 2 bases from J, with 7 bases between. The CDR3 DNA sequence: TGTGCCAGCTCACCAGCCGGGGCTGGAAACACCATATATTTT. Translation: CASSPAGAGNTIYF.

The chain carries TRBV5-4 and TRBJ1-1; D is perhaps TRBD1 (5 bases). V lost 3 bases and J lost 4, with 19 bases in between. This CDR3 contains 16 residues. Germline values: CDR1 SGHNT, CDR2 YYREEE (reference sequence). The chain's CDR3 is CASSSMESGWATEAFF. Written as DNA, the CDR3 is TGTGCCAGCAGCTCTATGGAATCAGGGTGGGCCACTGAAGCTTTCTTT.

The genes are TRBV4-1 and TRBJ2-3; 7 positions match TRBD1. The junction had 7 bases not matched to a gene; V was cut back by 0 bases and J by 1 base. From germline, CDR1 is MGHRA and CDR2 YSYEKL. This CDR3 is built from 17 residues. CDR3 sequence: CASSQEGWDRGTDTQYF. The DNA for the CDR3 is TGCGCCAGCAGCCAAGAGGGGTGGGACAGAGGCACAGATACGCAGTATTTT.

The chain joins TRBV7-2 to TRBJ1-4; 10 bases agree with TRBD1. This CDR3 region has 15 residues. The trim removed 5 bases at V and 6 bases at J, leaving 6 bases unmatched. Germline V gene lookup returns CDR1 SGHTA and CDR2 FQGNSA. The chain's CDR3 is CASSPQTGGDEKLFF. CDR3 DNA: TGTGCCAGCAGCCCCCAGACAGGGGGCGATGAAAAACTGTTTTTT.

The chain links TRBV5-5 to TRBJ2-4; unclear D gene. Germline V gene data show CDR1 as SGHKS and CDR2 as YYEKEE (reference sequence). V lost 0 bases and J lost 0, with 10 bases in between. The CDR3 has 16 residues. The chain's CDR3 is CASSLVQIVAKNIQYF. CDR3 bases: TGTGCCAGCAGCTTGGTTCAGATCGTAGCCAAAAACATTCAGTACTTC.

The V gene is TRBV6-1, the J gene TRBJ1-1, with D perhaps matching TRBD1 (5 bases). Germline loops: CDR1 MNHNS, CDR2 SASEGT. The ends were cut back, 5 bases at V and 4 bases at J, with 14 bases in the middle. The length of the CDR3 is 14 residues. The CDR3 here is CASSPLGGGTEAFF. The DNA for the CDR3 is TGTGCCAGCAGTCCCCTGGGGGGAGGCACTGAAGCTTTCTTT.

The V gene is TRBV5-6, the J gene TRBJ1-5; a possible D gene is TRBD1 (5 bases). The CDR3 has 15 amino acids. Germline lookup yields CDR1 SGHDT and CDR2 YYEEEE. V lost 2 bases and J 2 bases, leaving 11 bases between the germline ends. The CDR3 region is CASSLWRGGNQPQHF. The CDR3 DNA is TGTGCCAGCAGCTTATGGAGGGGAGGCAATCAGCCCCAGCATTTT.

The chain carries TRBV15 and TRBJ2-4, with a tentative D call TRBD2 (6 bases). CDR3 size: 17 residues. The V gene lost 5 bases and the J gene lost 0 bases, with 17 bases spanning the gap. Germline loops: CDR1 LNHNV, CDR2 YYDKDF (reference sequence). For the CDR3, the DNA is TGTGCCACCAGCGATGGTTTAGCGGAACTAGCCAAAAACATTCAGTACTTC. This encodes CATSDGLAELAKNIQYF.

The rearrangement uses TRBV5-1 and TRBJ2-3; perhaps TRBD2 as D (6 bases). The length of the CDR3 is 13 residues. Germline V gene sequence: CDR1 SGHRS, CDR2 YFSETQ. V lost 7 bases, J lost 2 bases, and 11 bases lay in between. CDR3 sequence: CASAGSTTDTQYF. The CDR3 DNA follows: TGCGCCAGCGCGGGATCTACCACAGATACGCAGTATTTT.

The chain employs TRBV6-4 and TRBJ2-3; 11 bases fit TRBD2. CDR1 is MRHNA and CDR2 is SNTAGT in the germline V gene. V was clipped by 3 bases and J by 8 bases; unmatched bases: 7. This CDR3 contains 15 residues. CDR3 sequence (DNA): TGTGCCAGCAGTGAGGTTAGCGGGGGGGCCGGTACGCAGTATTTT. This translates into CASSEVSGGAGTQYF.

V and J are TRBV11-2 and TRBJ2-2; 7 bases are shared with TRBD2. Trimming at V came to 7 bases and at J to 3 bases, leaving 8 bases not matched to a gene. The germline V gene encodes CDR1 SGHAT and CDR2 FQNNGV. The CDR3 is made up of 15 amino acids. The CDR3 bases are TGTGCCAGCACCCTCGTGGGAGGGCACACCGGGGAGCTGTTTTTT. This gives the protein CASTLVGGHTGELFF. The full variable domain, in which reference TRBV11-2 and TRBJ2-2 provide the parts outside the CDR3, is EAGVAQSPRYKIIEKRQSVAFWCNPISGHATLYWYQQILGQGPKLLIQFQNNGVVDDSQLPKDRFSAERLKGVDSTLKIQPAKLEDSAVYLCASTLVGGHTGELFFGEGSRLTVL.

The chain links TRBV6-6 to TRBJ2-7; 12 bases map to TRBD2. Trimming took 6 bases from V and 4 from J; bases not matched to a gene: 1. From germline, CDR1 is MNHNY and CDR2 SVGAGI (reference sequence). CDR3 length: 13 residues. The CDR3 loop reads CASRTSGSYEQYF. The CDR3 nucleotides read TGTGCCAGCAGGACTAGCGGGAGTTACGAGCAGTACTTC.

The rearrangement joins TRBV19 to TRBJ2-3; 7 positions agree with TRBD2. Trimming took 5 bases from V and 1 from J; bases not matched to a gene: 12. The CDR3 loop spans 17 amino acids. CDR1 and CDR2 (germline): LNHDA, SQIVND (reference sequence). The CDR3, as DNA: TGTGCCAGTAGTCCCGGGACTAACATAGGCGGCACAGATACGCAGTATTTT. Protein: CASSPGTNIGGTDTQYF.

V and J are TRBV6-1 and TRBJ2-7; D is ambiguous. This CDR3 contains 13 residues. V gave up 6 bases and J gave up 3 bases, with 12 bases separating them. Germline V CDR1 and CDR2: MNHNS, SASEGT. CDR3 protein: CASRLTGLYEQYF. The CDR3 DNA reads TGTGCCAGCAGACTTACGGGTCTCTACGAGCAGTACTTC.

The gene calls are TRBV5-4 and TRBJ1-1; D gene uncertain. The CDR3 consists of 13 residues. The V gene lost 2 bases and the J gene lost 7 bases, with 12 bases spanning the gap. Looked up from germline, CDR1 is SGHNT and CDR2 is YYREEE (reference sequence). The CDR3 reads CASSLTSWSEAFF. CDR3 nucleotide sequence: TGTGCCAGCAGCTTAACATCCTGGAGTGAAGCTTTCTTT.

The J gene is TRBJ2-7, the V gene TRBV6-6; TRBD2 aligns across 7 bases. CDR3 length equals 15 residues. The V gene end was trimmed by 2 bases and the J gene end by 0 bases; junction bases not matched to a gene: 4. From germline, CDR1 is MNHNY and CDR2 SVGAGI (reference sequence). The CDR3 is CASSYVGGSSYEQYF. The CDR3, as DNA: TGTGCCAGCAGTTACGTCGGCGGGAGCTCCTACGAGCAGTACTTC.

The gene calls are TRBV28 and TRBJ1-3; the match to TRBD1 covers 8 bases. The V gene's germline CDR1 is MDHEN and CDR2 SYDVKM. The CDR3 loop spans 19 amino acids. V lost 1 base and J lost 2; bases outside the gene matches: 13. CDR3 residues: CASSLYGRGPGSAGNTIYF. The CDR3 DNA is TGTGCCAGCAGTTTATACGGCAGGGGGCCCGGGAGTGCTGGAAACACCATATATTTT.

The V gene is TRBV6-1, the J gene TRBJ1-2; D remains unclear. This CDR3 has 15 amino acids. Germline-derived CDR1 and CDR2 are MNHNS and SASEGT. The ends were cut back, 7 bases at V and 6 bases at J, with 21 bases in the middle. DNA of the CDR3: TGTGCCAGCACCAAACTAAGCGGGGAACTACATGGCTACACCTTC. This codes for CASTKLSGELHGYTF.

The J gene is TRBJ2-1, the V gene TRBV5-5; unclear D gene. CDR3 length: 13 residues. The V end lost 0 bases, the J end lost 4 bases, and 5 bases lay between the germline ends. CDR1 is SGHKS and CDR2 is YYEKEE in the germline V gene (reference sequence). The CDR3 reads CASSLDGYNEQFF. The CDR3 DNA follows: TGTGCCAGCAGCTTGGACGGGTACAATGAGCAGTTCTTC.

The chain is built from TRBV9 and TRBJ2-5; 7 bases are a match to TRBD1. V dropped 3 bases and J dropped 1; count of bases not matched to a gene: 3. Germline CDR1 and CDR2: SGDLS and YYNGEE. CDR3 length: 14 residues. The chain's CDR3 is CASSARQGQETQYF. In DNA, the CDR3 is TGTGCCAGCAGCGCGCGACAGGGCCAAGAGACCCAGTACTTC.

This clone was recorded only once. CDR3: CASSRPPGQGNEQFF. Here the CDR3 DNA reads TGTGCCAGCAGCCGGCCTCCGGGACAGGGGAATGAGCAGTTCTTC. V usage is TRBV5-6 and J usage is TRBJ2-1; the match to TRBD1 covers 10 bases. CDR3 length equals 15 residues. Trimming took 4 bases from V and 7 from J; bases not matched to a gene: 8. The germline CDR1 and CDR2 sequences are SGHDT and YYEEEE. Supplemented by reference TRBV5-6 and TRBJ2-1, the full variable domain reads DAGVTQSPTHLIKTRGQQVTLRCSPKSGHDTVSWYQQALGQGPQFIFQYYEEEERQRGNFPDRFSGHQFPNYSSELNVNALLLGDSALYLCASSRPPGQGNEQFFGPGTRLTVL.

This clone was seen a few times. This chain uses TRBV13 with TRBJ2-2; a possible D gene is TRBD2 (5 bases). This CDR3 region has 16 residues. Trimming removed 4 bases at V and 4 bases at J, with 16 bases between. Germline lookup yields CDR1 PRHDT and CDR2 FYEKMQ (reference sequence). CDR3 sequence (DNA): TGTGCCAGCAGCTCAGTAGCGCTCTCTCTCACCGGGGAGCTGTTTTTT. Translation gives CASSSVALSLTGELFF.

This chain joins TRBV4-1 and TRBJ1-4; perhaps TRBD1 as D (6 bases). The V end was cut by 1 base, the J end by 6 bases, with 9 bases between. CDR3 length: 14 residues. Germline V gives CDR1 MGHRA, CDR2 YSYEKL. The CDR3 coding sequence is TGCGCCAGCAGCCAAGTACAGGGAGATGAAAAACTGTTTTTT. Translated: CASSQVQGDEKLFF.

In this sample, this clone turned up once. V usage is TRBV6-5 and J usage is TRBJ2-3, with D possibly being TRBD2 (5 bases). V dropped 11 bases and J dropped 1 base, with 16 bases sitting between them. The CDR3 covers 14 residues. CDR1 and CDR2 from the germline V gene are MNHEY and SVGAGI. This chain's CDR3 is CASRAIPGTDTQYF. CDR3 nucleotide sequence: TGTGCCTCGCGGGCTATCCCTGGCACAGATACGCAGTATTTT.